This entry lists 31 T cell receptor beta chains sequenced from one sample in a study of blood T cells in healthy people across ages. For the second PCR, which ran for roughly 7 to 11 cycles, a sample-barcoded 5' primer and a J-beta primer mix were used. TCRdb passed the 5' RACE reads through MiXCR, listing each CDR3 protein once. The sample shows more than 650,000 distinct CDR3 sequences, about 20% of them seen only once. Material for sequencing was blood. The receptor source for this set is a man between 65 and 80 years old in good health.

The rearrangement joins TRBV11-2 to TRBJ2-5, with unresolved D. Trimming stripped 0 bases from V and 4 bases from J, with 12 bases between. CDR3 length: 15 residues. The germline gives CDR1 SGHAT, CDR2 FQNNGV. The CDR3 protein is CASSLDHSGLETQYF. The CDR3 coding sequence is TGTGCCAGCAGCTTAGATCACTCGGGTTTAGAGACCCAGTACTTC. Full variable domain (missing parts from reference TRBV11-2 and TRBJ2-5): EAGVAQSPRYKIIEKRQSVAFWCNPISGHATLYWYQQILGQGPKLLIQFQNNGVVDDSQLPKDRFSAERLKGVDSTLKIQPAKLEDSAVYLCASSLDHSGLETQYFGPGTRLLVL.

This clonotype has a handful of counts. The rearrangement uses TRBV20-1 and TRBJ2-5, with D perhaps matching TRBD1 (6 bases). The J call may be mistaken, given a closer DNA end match to TRBJ2-1. CDR1 DFQATT and CDR2 SNEGSKA come from the germline V gene (reference sequence). There are 12 residues in the CDR3. The CDR3 sequence is CSAVTGISEQFF. DNA for the CDR3: TGCAGTGCCGTCACAGGGATAAGTGAGCAGTTCTTC.

Only a few counts were recorded for this clonotype. This chain uses TRBV25-1 with TRBJ1-2; 7 positions match TRBD1. Germline lookup yields CDR1 MGHDK and CDR2 SYGVNS. The length of the CDR3 is 13 residues. Losses at the gene ends were 7 bases for V and 6 bases for J; bases not matched to a gene: 8. The CDR3 coding sequence is TGTGCCAGCAACCGAAGGACAGGCGATGGCTACACCTTC. Translating gives CASNRRTGDGYTF.

This clonotype has a count of ten or more. The chain employs TRBV7-2 and TRBJ2-1; 8 nucleotides agree with TRBD2. The trim removed 1 base at V and 4 bases at J, leaving 3 bases unmatched. In germline, CDR1 is SGHTA, CDR2 FQGNSA. The CDR3 length is 15 residues. CDR3 protein: CASSLEGLAYNEQFF. Here the CDR3 DNA reads TGTGCCAGCAGCTTAGAAGGACTAGCTTACAATGAGCAGTTCTTC.

The chain combines TRBV5-1 with TRBJ2-2; unclear D gene. The CDR3 consists of 16 residues. Trimming took off 0 bases at V and 0 bases at J, with 9 bases between the two ends. Germline V CDR1 and CDR2: SGHRS, YFSETQ. The DNA for the CDR3 is TGCGCCAGCAGCTTGGCCGGGTCAGCGAACACCGGGGAGCTGTTTTTT. The encoded protein is CASSLAGSANTGELFF. The variable domain in full, completed from reference TRBV5-1 and TRBJ2-2, reads KAGVTQTPRYLIKTRGQQVTLSCSPISGHRSVSWYQQTPGQGLQFLFEYFSETQRNKGNFPGRFSGRQFSNSRSEMNVSTLELGDSALYLCASSLAGSANTGELFFGEGSRLTVL.

The CDR3 DNA reads as TGTGCCAGTAGTATCCTACCGGGAAACTATGGCTACACCTTC. Protein product: CASSILPGNYGYTF. The chain combines TRBV19 with TRBJ1-2; no reliable D call. Trimming shortened V by 3 bases and J by 2 bases, and 10 bases separated the two germline ends. Germline values: CDR1 LNHDA, CDR2 SQIVND (reference sequence). The CDR3 length is 14 residues.

The chain recombines TRBV5-1 with TRBJ2-2; D might be TRBD1 or TRBD2, each matching 5 bases. This CDR3 spans 15 amino acids. The germline gives CDR1 SGHRS, CDR2 YFSETQ. V shed 0 bases and J shed 7 bases, with 13 bases lying between them. The CDR3 protein is CASSLDGTLDGELFF. In DNA, the CDR3 is TGCGCCAGCAGCTTGGACGGGACCTTAGACGGGGAGCTGTTTTTT.

The chain links TRBV6-5 to TRBJ2-1; D is unclear. The better agreement between TRBJ2-7 and the DNA end casts doubt on the J call. This CDR3 spans 13 amino acids. Germline CDR1 is MNHEY and CDR2 is SVGAGI. The CDR3 loop reads CASIYSDTYEQYF. CDR3 coding DNA: TGTGCCAGCATCTACAGCGATACCTACGAGCAGTACTTC.

The V and J genes are TRBV20-1 and TRBJ2-5, with 7 positions matching TRBD1. The J call is doubtful: the DNA matches TRBJ2-7 better. The CDR3 has 15 residues. CDR1 and CDR2 (germline): DFQATT, SNEGSKA (reference sequence). CDR3 nucleotide sequence: TGCAGTGCTAGAGATTCAGGGGGAATGTCGAACGAGCAGTACTTC. Residues: CSARDSGGMSNEQYF.

The chain links TRBV7-9 to TRBJ2-7; 7 positions match TRBD2. From germline, CDR1 is SEHNR and CDR2 FQNEAQ (reference sequence). With V trimmed by 1 base and J by 3 bases, 3 bases remained unmatched. The CDR3 is 14 amino acids. DNA for the CDR3: TGTGCCAGCAGCTTAGTATCTAGCGGCTACGAGCAGTACGTC. Its translation: CASSLVSSGYEQYV.

This clonotype was found a few times. This chain joins TRBV10-2 and TRBJ1-1, with 8 bases lining up with TRBD1. J gave up 3 bases and V 8 bases, and 5 bases lay outside the gene matches. Germline lookup yields CDR1 WSHSY and CDR2 SAAADI. This CDR3 spans 13 amino acids. The CDR3 DNA reads TGCGCCAGCGGACAGGGTTTGTACACTGAAGCTTTCTTT. Amino acid sequence: CASGQGLYTEAFF.

This chain links TRBV19 with TRBJ1-4; weak D call: TRBD1 (5 bases). The germline CDR1 and CDR2 sequences are LNHDA and SQIVND (reference sequence). Trimming left V 0 bases short and J 7 bases short, with 12 bases between. The CDR3 has 15 amino acids. In nucleotides, the CDR3 is TGTGCCAGTAGTATAGATCAGGGTTTCGGTGAAAAACTGTTTTTT. Its translation is CASSIDQGFGEKLFF.

On this clonotype: An end of the junction differs from the germline gene, which may be a read error. The rearrangement links TRBV30 to TRBJ1-2; 10 nucleotides line up with TRBD1. The CDR3 sequence is 15 residues long. CDR1 is GTSNPN, CDR2 SVGIG, per germline (reference sequence). The CDR3 here is CAWSSPGQGNYGHTF. The CDR3 DNA is TGTGCCTGGAGTAGTCCGGGACAGGGGAACTATGGCCACACCTTC.

CDR3 DNA sequence: TGTGCCAGCAGTGAATTTAAGGGCGAGGAGACCCAGTACTTC. Protein sequence: CASSEFKGEETQYF. The rearrangement links TRBV25-1 to TRBJ2-5; D gene uncertain. Germline V gives CDR1 MGHDK, CDR2 SYGVNS. This CDR3 has 14 residues. V was cut by 1 base and J by 5 bases, with 11 bases left in between. Filled out from reference TRBV25-1 and TRBJ2-5, the complete variable domain reads EADIYQTPRYLVIGTGKKITLECSQTMGHDKMYWYQQDPGMELHLIHYSYGVNSTEKGDLSSESTVSRIRTEHFPLTLESARPSHTSQYLCASSEFKGEETQYFGPGTRLLVL.

The rearrangement joins TRBV20-1 to TRBJ2-5; 10 bases are shared with TRBD1. The DNA end is more similar to TRBJ2-1, so the J call may be wrong. This CDR3 is 13 amino acids long. Germline V gene sequence: CDR1 DFQATT, CDR2 SNEGSKA (reference sequence). CDR3 amino acids: CSAGRDRGNEQFF. CDR3 bases: TGCAGTGCTGGTCGGGACAGGGGAAATGAGCAGTTCTTC.

V is TRBV2 and J is TRBJ2-5, with 11 bases aligning to TRBD2. The CDR3 runs to 13 residues. Germline CDR1 and CDR2: SNHLY and FYNNEI. V gave up 7 bases and J gave up 6 bases; unmatched junction bases: 4. The CDR3 reads CASTSGRWQTQYF. In nucleotides, the CDR3 is TGTGCCAGCACTAGCGGGAGGTGGCAGACCCAGTACTTC. Supplemented by reference TRBV2 and TRBJ2-5, the full variable domain reads EPEVTQTPSHQVTQMGQEVILRCVPISNHLYFYWYRQILGQKVEFLVSFYNNEISEKSEIFDDQFSVERPDGSNFTLKIRSTKLEDSAMYFCASTSGRWQTQYFGPGTRLLVL.

A few counts support this clonotype. V usage is TRBV12-3 or TRBV12-4 and J usage is TRBJ2-4; 7 bases match TRBD2. The V gene end was trimmed by 5 bases and the J gene end by 8 bases; junction bases not matched to a gene: 6. The CDR3 has 13 amino acids. The CDR3 DNA reads TGTGCCAGCAGTCGACTAGCCCTCGACATTCAGTACTTC. Its protein is CASSRLALDIQYF.

V gene TRBV6-6 combines with J gene TRBJ2-5; TRBD2 agrees at 7 bases. The J call may be in error: the DNA end matches TRBJ2-7 better. This CDR3 is built from 14 residues. Germline V CDR1 and CDR2: MNHNY, SVGAGI (reference sequence). CDR3 sequence (DNA): TGTGCCAGCAGTTACGTTGCGGGAGTCGACGAGCAGTACGTC. Translating gives CASSYVAGVDEQYV.

The chain joins TRBV12-3 or TRBV12-4 to TRBJ2-7; a weak D match, TRBD2 (5 bases). Trimming left V 4 bases short and J 4 bases short, with 17 bases between. The length of the CDR3 is 15 residues. CDR3 loop: CASSSERSPLYEQYF. The CDR3 region has the DNA TGTGCCAGCAGTTCTGAGCGGAGCCCCCTATACGAGCAGTACTTC.

This clonotype came up a few times. CDR3 sequence reads: CASSLVHLGEKLFF. The CDR3 DNA follows: TGCGCCAGCAGCTTGGTTCACCTGGGCGAAAAACTGTTTTTT. This chain links TRBV5-1 with TRBJ1-4; no reliable D call. CDR1 and CDR2 from the germline V gene are SGHRS and YFSETQ. V was cut by 0 bases and J by 8 bases, with 11 bases left in between. This CDR3 has 14 residues.

This chain joins TRBV2 and TRBJ2-5; D may be TRBD1 or TRBD2 (5 bases each). The J call may be wrong; the DNA end is better matched by TRBJ2-7. Germline CDR1 and CDR2: SNHLY and FYNNEI. The CDR3 runs to 14 residues. The DNA for the CDR3 is TGTGCCGGCAGGAAGACGGGACCAACTTACGAGCAGTACGTC. Residues: CAGRKTGPTYEQYV.

This clonotype came up a few times. The rearrangement uses TRBV3-1 and TRBJ2-1, with TRBD2 identical over 12 bases. There are 17 residues in the CDR3. The junction had 9 bases not matched to a gene; V was cut back by 2 bases and J by 7 bases. Per germline, CDR1 LGHDT and CDR2 YNNKEL (reference sequence). CDR3 sequence reads: CASSQFRGGTSGNEQFF. The DNA for the CDR3 is TGTGCCAGCAGCCAATTCCGTGGGGGGACTAGCGGGAATGAGCAGTTCTTC.

This clonotype was counted between two and nine times. The chain is built from TRBV18 and TRBJ1-5; D is unresolved. The V end lost 8 bases, the J end lost 9 bases, and 17 bases lay between the germline ends. CDR1 is KGHSH and CDR2 is LQKENI in the germline V gene. There are 13 residues in the CDR3. CDR3 in amino acids: CASPLEDRRPQHF. CDR3 DNA: TGTGCCAGCCCGCTTGAGGACCGGCGGCCCCAGCATTTT.

This clonotype was counted a few times. CDR3: CASTISGVRETQYF. The CDR3 DNA reads as TGTGCCAGCACCATTTCCGGGGTTCGGGAGACCCAGTACTTC. The V gene is TRBV28, the J gene TRBJ2-7; a weak D match, TRBD2 (5 bases). The J call is uncertain, as TRBJ2-5 better fits the DNA end. The germline CDR1 and CDR2 sequences are MDHEN and SYDVKM. CDR3 length: 14 amino acids.

The chain has TRBV6-5 and TRBJ1-1; no reliable D call. The V and J ends lost 5 bases and 1 base respectively, with 14 bases between them. CDR1 is MNHEY and CDR2 is SVGAGI in the germline V gene. The CDR3 consists of 15 residues. CDR3 region: CASSTVDSRNTEAFF. The CDR3 coding sequence is TGTGCCAGCAGTACAGTTGATTCACGGAACACTGAAGCTTTCTTT.

This clonotype occurred a few times. The chain is built from TRBV20-1 and TRBJ1-5; D gene uncertain. The ends were cut back, 0 bases at V and 4 bases at J, with 7 bases in the middle. Germline CDR1 reads DFQATT; CDR2 reads SNEGSKA (reference sequence). The CDR3 has 13 residues. This CDR3 reads CSARDLSNQPQHF. CDR3 bases: TGCAGTGCTAGAGATTTGAGTAATCAGCCCCAGCATTTT.

The V gene is TRBV12-3 or TRBV12-4, the J gene TRBJ2-1; a possible D gene is TRBD1 (6 bases). The CDR3 is made up of 14 amino acids. Trimming took off 8 bases at V and 3 bases at J, with 14 bases between the two ends. CDR3 in DNA: TGTGCCAGCTCAGGACAGCGTCTCTACAATGAGCAGTTCTTC. Residues: CASSGQRLYNEQFF.

This clonotype turned up a few times. The chain couples TRBV20-1 to TRBJ1-4, with a weak D call TRBD1 (5 bases). The V gene lost 1 base and the J gene lost 5 bases, with 14 bases spanning the gap. This CDR3 is built from 15 residues. Germline CDR1 is DFQATT and CDR2 is SNEGSKA (reference sequence). The CDR3 sequence: CSARVATEPNEKLFF. The DNA of the CDR3 is TGCAGTGCTAGAGTTGCGACAGAGCCAAATGAAAAACTGTTTTTT.

The chain couples TRBV5-8 to TRBJ2-3; tentatively, D is TRBD2 (5 bases). Deletions cut 1 base from V and 4 bases from J, with 13 bases between. Germline values: CDR1 SGHTS, CDR2 YDEGEE. The CDR3 sequence is 15 residues long. The CDR3 protein is CASSLFGMSADTQYF. DNA of the CDR3: TGTGCCAGCAGCTTGTTCGGGATGAGCGCAGATACGCAGTATTTT.

In this sample, this clonotype turned up a few times. The chain links TRBV4-3 to TRBJ2-5, with unresolved D. CDR1 and CDR2 from the germline V gene are LGHNA and YSLEER. CDR3 length: 13 amino acids. V lost 1 base and J 3 bases, leaving 6 bases between the germline ends. This CDR3 reads CASSQGPEETQYF. The CDR3 nucleotides are TGCGCCAGCAGCCAAGGTCCCGAAGAGACCCAGTACTTC.

This clonotype showed up many times. The V gene is TRBV12-3 or TRBV12-4, the J gene TRBJ2-1, with TRBD2 matching over 16 bases. This CDR3 region has 16 residues. Unmatched junction bases numbered 8, after V lost 6 bases and J lost 9 bases. CDR3 loop: CASRDGTSGRAGEQFF. The DNA of the CDR3 is TGTGCCAGCAGGGACGGGACTAGCGGGAGGGCCGGTGAGCAGTTCTTC.